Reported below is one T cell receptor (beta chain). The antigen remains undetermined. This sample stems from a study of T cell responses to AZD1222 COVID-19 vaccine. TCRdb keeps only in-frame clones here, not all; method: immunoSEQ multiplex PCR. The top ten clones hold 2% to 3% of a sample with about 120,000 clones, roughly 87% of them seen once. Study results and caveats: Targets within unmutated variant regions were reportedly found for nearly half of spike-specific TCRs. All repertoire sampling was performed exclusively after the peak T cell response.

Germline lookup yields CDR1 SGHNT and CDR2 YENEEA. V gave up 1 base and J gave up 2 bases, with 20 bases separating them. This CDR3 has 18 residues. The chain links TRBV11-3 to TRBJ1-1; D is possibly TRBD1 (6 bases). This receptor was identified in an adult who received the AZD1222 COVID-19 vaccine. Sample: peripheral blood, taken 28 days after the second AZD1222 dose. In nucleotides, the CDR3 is TGTGCCAGCAGCTTAGGAGGTCGGGCGGACAGCGATAACACTGAAGCTTTCTTT. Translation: CASSLGGRADSDNTEAFF.